The 23 T cell receptor beta chains reported below all come from one sample, sequenced in a study of cytomegalovirus exposure and HLA in healthy donors. With 60 Vbeta and 13 Jbeta primers, the PCR was carried out. Only in-frame clones appear in the TCRdb table, and some are missing; sequencing was by immunoSEQ multiplex PCR. The sample lists about 140,000 clones; around 80% were seen once. The sample was PBMCs. The receptors derive from a man aged 35-49 years in good health and CMV-seropositive.

The V and J genes are TRBV30 and TRBJ2-1; 10 positions agree with TRBD2. This CDR3 is 15 amino acids long. J gave up 4 bases and V 0 bases, and 3 bases lay outside the gene matches. Germline CDR1 reads GTSNPN; CDR2 reads SVGIG (reference sequence). Here the CDR3 DNA reads TGTGCCTGGAGTGTGGCTAGCGGGAGATACAATGAGCAGTTCTTC. Translation gives CAWSVASGRYNEQFF.

This chain uses TRBV4-1 with TRBJ2-7, with 10 nucleotides matching TRBD2. The CDR3 has 14 residues. CDR1 MGHRA and CDR2 YSYEKL come from the germline V gene. J gave up 6 bases and V 4 bases, and 6 bases lay outside the gene matches. This CDR3 reads CASSLTSGTREQYF. In DNA, the CDR3 is TGCGCCAGCAGCCTAACTAGCGGGACCCGCGAGCAGTACTTC.

There are a few counts of this clone. This chain uses TRBV21-1 with TRBJ2-2; the table's D call TRBD1 went unverified against the DNA. TRBV21-1 is a listed pseudogene. The CDR3 is 16 residues long. The CDR3 spells CASILKGAANTGELFF. The DNA of the CDR3 is TGTGCCAGCATTCTAAAGGGGGCAGCGAACACCGGGGAGCTGTTTTTT.

The rearrangement uses TRBV6-5 and TRBJ2-5; 11 bases are a match to TRBD2. This CDR3 has 14 residues. The germline gives CDR1 MNHEY, CDR2 SVGAGI. V was clipped by 8 bases and J by 4 bases; unmatched bases: 6. CDR3 in amino acids: CASAPLAGGETQYF. The DNA for the CDR3 is TGTGCCAGCGCCCCCCTAGCGGGAGGAGAGACCCAGTACTTC.

This chain joins TRBV28 and TRBJ1-5, with 8 positions matching TRBD1. This CDR3 has 16 amino acids. V shed 0 bases, J shed 6 bases, and the junction held 7 bases outside the gene matches. Germline loops: CDR1 MDHEN, CDR2 SYDVKM. The CDR3 sequence: CASSLWGSGGVQPQHF. CDR3 in DNA: TGTGCCAGCAGTTTATGGGGGTCAGGGGGCGTTCAGCCCCAGCATTTT.

V usage is TRBV7-3 and J usage is TRBJ2-3; 9 bases line up with TRBD1. V lost 2 bases, J lost 4 bases, and 4 bases stayed unmatched. This CDR3 region has 15 residues. Per germline, CDR1 SGHTA and CDR2 FQGTGA. Written as DNA, the CDR3 is TGTGCCAGCAGCTTAGCGACAGGGGGGGCAGATACGCAGTATTTT. Residues: CASSLATGGADTQYF.

The chain employs TRBV18 and TRBJ2-1, with 13 bases matching TRBD2. This CDR3 contains 18 residues. The germline CDR1 and CDR2 sequences are KGHSH and LQKENI. Trimming took 4 bases from V and 4 from J; bases not matched to a gene: 10. CDR3 protein: CASSLGTSGNRGYNEQFF. CDR3 DNA: TGTGCCAGCTCACTAGGGACTAGCGGGAACAGAGGATACAATGAGCAGTTCTTC.

The V call is TRBV7-2, the J call TRBJ1-5, with D maybe TRBD1 (5 bases). The germline V gene encodes CDR1 SGHTA and CDR2 FQGNSA. Between the trimmed V and J ends, which lost 2 bases and 1 base, there was a span of 9 bases. The CDR3 has 15 amino acids. The chain's CDR3 is CASSLIAGSNQPQHF. The DNA for the CDR3 is TGTGCCAGCAGCTTAATTGCAGGGAGCAATCAGCCCCAGCATTTT.

The chain has TRBV30 and TRBJ2-1; TRBD1 is a possible D gene (5 bases). The CDR3 spans 13 residues. Trimming stripped 3 bases from V and 3 bases from J, with 9 bases between. Germline-derived CDR1 and CDR2 are GTSNPN and SVGIG (reference sequence). The CDR3 here is CAWSKGNYNEQFF. In nucleotides, the CDR3 is TGTGCCTGGAGCAAGGGGAACTACAATGAGCAGTTCTTC.

In its sample, this clone was seen once. The chain joins TRBV5-4 to TRBJ1-2; TRBD1 aligns across 11 bases. The V and J ends lost 3 bases and 6 bases, in that order; junction bases with no gene match: 10. This CDR3 is built from 16 residues. CDR1 and CDR2 from the germline V gene are SGHNT and YYREEE (reference sequence). CDR3 coding DNA: TGTGCCAGCAGCTCCGGAGCTCCGGGACAGGGGGATGGCTACACCTTC. Protein: CASSSGAPGQGDGYTF.

This clone was detected ten times or more. The chain is built from TRBV28 and TRBJ1-4; D is unresolved. The CDR3 consists of 14 residues. In germline, CDR1 is MDHEN, CDR2 SYDVKM. V lost 2 bases, J lost 7 bases, and 11 bases lay in between. In DNA form, the CDR3 reads TGTGCCAGCAGTTTAGGGCTCGGGAGTGAAAAACTGTTTTTT. It is translated as CASSLGLGSEKLFF.

The V gene is TRBV14, the J gene TRBJ2-3; 7 bases are shared with TRBD2. The CDR3 length is 16 residues. V lost 8 bases, J lost 1 base, and 12 bases stayed unmatched. The germline V gene has CDR1 SGHDN and CDR2 FVKESK. The CDR3 region is CASAGKAGARTDTQYF. The DNA for the CDR3 is TGTGCCAGCGCCGGGAAGGCGGGAGCCCGCACAGATACGCAGTATTTT.

V is TRBV5-8 and J is TRBJ2-4; TRBD1 matches at 7 bases. CDR3 size: 16 residues. From germline, CDR1 is SGHTS and CDR2 YDEGEE. With V trimmed by 4 bases and J by 0 bases, 7 bases remained unmatched. The CDR3 bases are TGTGCCAGCAGCCCCTACAGGGGATTAGCCAAAAACATTCAGTACTTC. Translating it yields CASSPYRGLAKNIQYF.

This chain links TRBV19 with TRBJ1-4, with a weak D call TRBD1 (5 bases). Germline V CDR1 and CDR2: LNHDA, SQIVND (reference sequence). This CDR3 region has 16 residues. Trimming took 2 bases from V and 3 from J, leaving 13 bases between them. The CDR3 nucleotides read TGTGCCAGTAGTATACTCCCAGGGCCATCTAATGAAAAACTGTTTTTT. Translating gives CASSILPGPSNEKLFF.

The chain employs TRBV2 and TRBJ1-3; 9 positions match TRBD1. The germline CDR1 and CDR2 sequences are SNHLY and FYNNEI. The V gene end was trimmed by 6 bases and the J gene end by 1 base; junction bases not matched to a gene: 7. The CDR3 loop spans 16 amino acids. CDR3 sequence reads: CASSKDRGGSGNTIYF. The CDR3 DNA reads TGTGCCAGCAGCAAGGACAGGGGCGGATCTGGAAACACCATATATTTT.

This chain joins TRBV19 and TRBJ1-2; no clear D gene. The V gene's germline CDR1 is LNHDA and CDR2 SQIVND (reference sequence). The germline V and J ends were trimmed by 5 bases and 4 bases, with 8 bases remaining between them. This CDR3 comprises 12 residues. The CDR3 region is CASSVDIYGYTF. The DNA for the CDR3 is TGTGCCAGTAGTGTCGACATCTATGGCTACACCTTC. The variable domain in full, completed from reference TRBV19 and TRBJ1-2, reads DGGITQSPKYLFRKEGQNVTLSCEQNLNHDAMYWYRQDPGQGLRLIYYSQIVNDFQKGDIAEGYSVSREKKESFPLTVTSAQKNPTAFYLCASSVDIYGYTFGSGTRLTVV.

The chain joins TRBV25-1 to TRBJ2-6; D is possibly TRBD1 (5 bases). Germline assignment: CDR1 MGHDK and CDR2 SYGVNS. CDR3 length: 14 amino acids. V was trimmed by 2 bases and J by 6 bases, leaving 8 bases between them. This chain's CDR3 is CASSEQGAANVLTF. CDR3 nucleotides: TGTGCCAGCAGTGAACAGGGTGCGGCCAACGTCCTGACTTTC.

The chain is built from TRBV10-3 and TRBJ1-4; D gene ambiguous. Per germline, CDR1 ENHRY and CDR2 SYGVKD. V lost 0 bases and J lost 4, with 6 bases in between. The CDR3 loop spans 14 amino acids. The CDR3 sequence: CAISESADNEKLFF. The DNA of the CDR3 is TGTGCCATCAGTGAGTCGGCAGATAATGAAAAACTGTTTTTT.

The V gene is TRBV7-9, the J gene TRBJ2-7, with TRBD1 matching 9 bases. The V segment lost 4 bases and the J segment 5 bases; nucleotides outside the gene matches: 3. The length of the CDR3 is 13 residues. Germline V gene sequence: CDR1 SEHNR, CDR2 FQNEAQ (reference sequence). The CDR3 nucleotides are TGTGCCAGCAGCTCGGGACAGGGCCACGAGCAGTACTTC. Protein: CASSSGQGHEQYF.

Here the CDR3 DNA reads TGCGCCAGCAGTCGGGCAGGGAGGGAGCTGTTTTTT. This gives the protein CASSRAGRELFF. The rearrangement links TRBV10-1 to TRBJ2-2; perhaps TRBD1 as D (5 bases). Germline CDR1 WNHNN, CDR2 SYGVQD (reference sequence). The length of the CDR3 is 12 residues. Trimming removed 5 bases from V and 9 bases from J, with 10 bases in between.

A single count supports this clone. The J gene is TRBJ2-1, the V gene TRBV5-1; 8 nucleotides align to TRBD2. Germline-derived CDR1 and CDR2 are SGHRS and YFSETQ. J was trimmed by 6 bases and V by 7 bases; bases with no gene match: 6. There are 13 residues in the CDR3. The CDR3 nucleotides read TGCGCCAGCGGACTAGCCGAGGGCAATGAGCAGTTCTTC. This encodes CASGLAEGNEQFF.

The chain joins TRBV7-9 to TRBJ2-3; 8 nucleotides agree with TRBD1. CDR1 SEHNR and CDR2 FQNEAQ come from the germline V gene (reference sequence). After removal of 5 bases from V and 0 bases from J, the junction contained 1 base not matched to a gene. This CDR3 spans 14 amino acids. The CDR3 sequence is CASSRDRSTDTQYF. DNA of the CDR3: TGTGCCAGCAGCCGGGACAGGAGCACAGATACGCAGTATTTT.

This clone appeared once. J is TRBJ1-1 and V is TRBV18; TRBD1 matches at 7 bases. The CDR3 has 14 amino acids. CDR1 is KGHSH and CDR2 is LQKENI in the germline V gene. Losses at the gene ends were 3 bases for V and 1 base for J; bases not matched to a gene: 2. This chain's CDR3 is CASSPTGQNTEAFF. CDR3 in DNA: TGTGCCAGCTCACCGACAGGGCAGAACACTGAAGCTTTCTTT.